One sample yielded the 13 T cell receptor beta chains listed below, sequenced in a study of coeliac disease. Assay used: immunoSEQ multiplex PCR; TCRdb lists only in-frame clones, some missing. The sample has about 3,400 clones, about 73% seen once. Sequencing input: intraepithelial lymphocytes from the gut. The receptors here all came from a young man with celiac disease on a gluten-free diet.

This clone is large. The chain combines TRBV19 with TRBJ1-5, with D possibly TRBD1 on 5 matching bases. This CDR3 is 16 amino acids long. Trimming cost V 5 bases and J 5 bases, with 19 bases left between them. CDR1 and CDR2 from the germline V gene are LNHDA and SQIVND (reference sequence). This chain's CDR3 is CASSLHPQGGDQPQHF. The CDR3 coding sequence is TGTGCCAGTAGTCTCCATCCGCAGGGTGGAGATCAGCCCCAGCATTTT.

V usage is TRBV20-1 and J usage is TRBJ2-1; a weak D match, TRBD2 (5 bases). V lost 7 bases to trimming and J lost 3 bases, with 7 bases between them. The CDR3 loop spans 11 amino acids. Per the germline V gene, CDR1 is DFQATT and CDR2 is SNEGSKA (reference sequence). CDR3 DNA: TGCAGTGGAGGGAACTACAATGAGCAGTTCTTC. Translated, it gives CSGGNYNEQFF.

The J gene is TRBJ2-3, the V gene TRBV28; TRBD2 aligns across 15 bases. With 5 bases clipped from V and 0 bases from J, the junction kept 18 bases outside the gene matches. This CDR3 comprises 22 residues. CDR1 is MDHEN and CDR2 is SYDVKM in the germline V gene. The CDR3 region has the DNA TGTGCCAGCAGTCGGACTAGCGGGGGGGCCGTGGGTATGTGGGACAGCACAGATACGCAGTATTTT. Its translation is CASSRTSGGAVGMWDSTDTQYF.

V is TRBV7-9 and J is TRBJ1-2; 10 bases fit TRBD1. In germline, CDR1 is SEHNR, CDR2 FQNEAQ (reference sequence). The trim removed 5 bases at V and 13 bases at J, leaving 16 bases unmatched. The CDR3 is 15 residues long. This CDR3 reads CASSEPTGGFIVSTF. As DNA, the CDR3 is TGTGCCAGCAGCGAACCGACAGGGGGCTTTATTGTCTCCACCTTC. The variable domain in full, with the rest retrieved from reference TRBV7-9 and TRBJ1-2, is DTGVSQNPRHKITKRGQNVTFRCDPISEHNRLYWYRQTLGQGPEFLTYFQNEAQLEKSRLLSDRFSAERPKGSFSTLEIQRTEQGDSAMYLCASSEPTGGFIVSTFGSGTRLTVV.

V is TRBV18 and J is TRBJ1-6, with TRBD1 matching 9 bases. V lost 5 bases, J lost 1 base, and 12 bases stayed unmatched. In germline, CDR1 is KGHSH, CDR2 LQKENI. The CDR3 spans 19 residues. The DNA of the CDR3 is TGTGCCAGCTCAACTACTCCGGGACAGGGAGGTTCCTATAATTCACCCCTCCACTTT. This gives the protein CASSTTPGQGGSYNSPLHF.

Of note for this clone: The germline gene is not matched at one end of the junction; a read error may be the cause. The chain uses TRBV11-2 and TRBJ1-2, with 7 positions matching TRBD1. Looked up from germline, CDR1 is SGHAT and CDR2 is FQNNGV. The CDR3 runs to 15 residues. As DNA, the CDR3 is TGTGCCAGCAGCGTAGAACAGGGGACCAACTATGGCTACACCTTC. It codes for CASSVEQGTNYGYTF.

The chain employs TRBV5-1 and TRBJ2-7, with TRBD1 matching 7 bases. In germline, CDR1 is SGHRS, CDR2 YFSETQ. The V gene end was trimmed by 3 bases and the J gene end by 7 bases; junction bases not matched to a gene: 13. The CDR3 is 15 amino acids. CDR3 sequence: CASSSTRQGRGEQYF. The DNA of the CDR3 is TGCGCCAGCAGCTCTACGCGACAGGGTCGTGGGGAGCAGTACTTC.

V usage is TRBV28 and J usage is TRBJ1-1; 11 bases fit TRBD1. Trimming at V came to 6 bases and at J to 6 bases, leaving 6 bases not matched to a gene. CDR1 MDHEN and CDR2 SYDVKM come from the germline V gene. This CDR3 is built from 14 residues. The CDR3 region has the DNA TGTGCCAGCAGCCCCGGGACAGGGGGGCCTGAAGCTTTCTTT. Translated, it gives CASSPGTGGPEAFF.

The chain links TRBV30 to TRBJ2-3; 8 positions agree with TRBD1. Germline CDR1 and CDR2: GTSNPN and SVGIG (reference sequence). V trimming: 4 bases; J trimming: 3 bases; junction bases outside the gene matches: 6. The CDR3 has 14 amino acids. The CDR3: CAWNQGAGTDTQYF. The CDR3 region has the DNA TGTGCCTGGAATCAGGGGGCGGGGACAGATACGCAGTATTTT.

The chain combines TRBV27 with TRBJ1-1; tentative D call: TRBD1 (5 bases). V was trimmed by 2 bases and J by 5 bases, leaving 9 bases between them. Germline V gene lookup returns CDR1 MNHEY and CDR2 SMNVEV (reference sequence). This CDR3 region has 13 residues. CDR3 residues: CASSLGAGTEAFF. Here the CDR3 DNA reads TGTGCCAGCAGTTTAGGGGCAGGGACTGAAGCTTTCTTT.

This rearrangement joins TRBV5-1 to TRBJ1-1; perhaps TRBD1 as D (5 bases). Germline values: CDR1 SGHRS, CDR2 YFSETQ. The V end lost 4 bases, the J end lost 1 base, and 11 bases lay between the germline ends. The CDR3 consists of 14 residues. The CDR3 DNA is TGCGCCAGCAGCCCCTCGACAGCGAACACTGAAGCTTTCTTT. Its translation: CASSPSTANTEAFF.

In this sample, this clone turned up a few times. The CDR3 coding sequence is TGTGCCAGCAGCTTGCACGGGGGGTCGGAGACCCAGTACTTC. Translation: CASSLHGGSETQYF. The chain uses TRBV5-4 and TRBJ2-5, with 7 bases identical to TRBD2. Germline V gene lookup returns CDR1 SGHNT and CDR2 YYREEE (reference sequence). This CDR3 contains 14 residues. V lost 1 base and J lost 5; bases outside the gene matches: 5.

The chain combines TRBV19 with TRBJ2-4, with 8 bases that match TRBD1. Trimming removed 7 bases from V and 6 bases from J; junction bases left unmatched: 2. Germline CDR1 and CDR2: LNHDA and SQIVND (reference sequence). The CDR3 consists of 12 residues. The chain's CDR3 is CASKGTGNIQYF. The CDR3, as DNA: TGTGCCAGTAAAGGGACAGGAAACATTCAGTACTTC.